The TCR beta chain described here comes from a study of control samples from healthy donors and cancer patients. Some clones are missing from TCRdb's copy, which holds only in-frame ones; the method was immunoSEQ multiplex PCR. The table shows about 50,000 clones, with just over 90% occurring only once. Trimming at V came to 6 bases and at J to 1 base, leaving 7 bases not matched to a gene. Per the germline V gene, CDR1 is MNHNY and CDR2 is SVGAGI (reference sequence). The CDR3 sequence is 16 residues long. V is TRBV6-6 and J is TRBJ1-2, with TRBD1 matching over 11 bases. The TCR was taken from a man between 25 and 39 years old with colorectal cancer. The specimen was PBMCs. This chain's CDR3 is CASRPWDRGINYGYTF. Here the CDR3 DNA reads TGTGCCAGCAGGCCTTGGGACAGGGGGATTAACTATGGCTACACCTTC.